A selection of T cell receptor beta chains follows, all from one sample in a study of OX40 agonist ivuxolimab in advanced cancers. The method was immunoSEQ multiplex PCR; TCRdb's version includes in-frame clones alone and lacks a portion of them. The sample yields around 63,000 clones, approximately 91% seen once. The source material was CD4+ or CD8+ T cells sorted from blood, sampled in a trial of the OX40 agonist ivuxolimab. The receptors derive from an adult with an advanced solid tumor such as melanoma, head and neck, liver or kidney cancer. Each CDR3 is given with its conserved first and last residue. Each record gives: V gene, clone size, D gene, J gene, CDR3 DNA, CDR3 protein. The D gene is left open where the match is weak. For some rows the clone size is stated as once, few or many, or as a class when expanded; others skip it.

TRBV5-1	NA	TRBD2	TRBJ2-1	TGCGCCAGCAGCTTGGGACTAGCGGGGGGTTTTTGGTTCTTC	CASSLGLAGGFWFF
TRBV12-5	NA	NA	TRBJ2-3	TGTGCTAGTGGACCGTACGTTCTATCAGAAGGCACAGATACGCAGTATTTT	CASGPYVLSEGTDTQYF
TRBV18	NA	NA	TRBJ1-1	TGTGCCAGCTCGCGGGACGGGTCGAACACTGAAGCTTTCTTT	CASSRDGSNTEAFF
TRBV5-1	once	NA	TRBJ2-1	TGCGCCAGCAGCCCCCCTTCACACAATGAGCAGTTCTTC	CASSPPSHNEQFF
TRBV6-5	NA	TRBD1	TRBJ2-2	TGTGCCAGCAGTCCCGGGACAGGTGACACCGGGGAGCTGTTTTTT	CASSPGTGDTGELFF
TRBV6-1	NA	NA	TRBJ2-7	TGTGCCAGCAGGCTGGGGATCTCCTACGAGCAGTACTTC	CASRLGISYEQYF
TRBV28	NA	TRBD2	TRBJ2-3	TGTGCCAGCAGTCCACTCACTAGCGCACGCGGGGATACGCAGTATTTT	CASSPLTSARGDTQYF
TRBV5-1	NA	TRBD1	TRBJ1-2	TGCGCCAGCGCACCGGACAGGGGGCTTGACTATGGCTACACCTTC	CASAPDRGLDYGYTF
TRBV5-4	NA	NA	TRBJ2-3	TGTGCCAGCAGCTTGGTTGTACAGACAGATACGCAGTATTTT	CASSLVVQTDTQYF
TRBV11-2	NA	NA	TRBJ2-3	TGTGCCAGCAGCTTAGACCGTCGAAGCACAGATACGCAGTATTTT	CASSLDRRSTDTQYF
TRBV7-2	NA	TRBD2	TRBJ2-7	TGTGCCAGCAGCATAAGTAGCGGGCCAGGCTACGAGCAGTACTTC	CASSISSGPGYEQYF
TRBV15	few	TRBD2	TRBJ2-3	TGTGCCACCAGGGGAGGGCCTTTCACAGATACGCAGTATTTT	CATRGGPFTDTQYF
TRBV4-3	NA	NA	TRBJ2-5	TGCGCCAGCAGCCAAGAAGGGGGGAGAGCCCCCCAGTACTTC	CASSQEGGRAPQYF
TRBV15	NA	NA	TRBJ1-1	TGTGCCACCAGCAGCAGAGCCCCTATGAACACTGAAGCTTTCTTT	CATSSRAPMNTEAFF
TRBV7-8	few	NA	TRBJ2-7	TGTGCCAGCAGCTTAGCGCTGTCCGAGCAGTACTTC	CASSLALSEQYF
TRBV14	once	NA	TRBJ2-5	TGTGCCAGCAGCCGCGTTTTAGAGACCCAGTACTTC	CASSRVLETQYF
TRBV20-1	once	TRBD2	TRBJ2-4	TGCAGTGCTAGCCTAGCGGGAGTACAGTACTTC	CSASLAGVQYF
TRBV11-2	NA	NA	TRBJ2-5	TGTGCCAGCAGCTTAGGGGATGGGGAGACCCAGTACTTC	CASSLGDGETQYF
TRBV19	NA	TRBD2	TRBJ2-1	TGTGCCACTCAGGGACTAGCGGGAGGTCGCGAGCAGTTCTTC	CATQGLAGGREQFF
TRBV6-1	NA	NA	TRBJ1-2	TGTGCCAGCAGTCCGCCCAGGGAGGTGTATGGCTACACCTTC	CASSPPREVYGYTF
TRBV5-6	NA	TRBD1	TRBJ1-1	TGTGCCAGCAGCCCACAGGGGGGTGTTATTTTGAACACTGAAGCTTTCTTT	CASSPQGGVILNTEAFF
TRBV19	NA	NA	TRBJ2-7	TGTGCCAGTAGTGAACAGGCAGCCTACGAGCAGTACTTC	CASSEQAAYEQYF
TRBV5-8	NA	NA	TRBJ2-2	TGTGCCAGCAGCTTTCAAGGCCACTTTACCGGGGAGCTGTTTTTT	CASSFQGHFTGELFF
TRBV10-1	few	TRBD1	TRBJ2-2	TGCGCCAGCAGTGTAATTCGAGGGGGCAACGGGGAGCTGTTTTTT	CASSVIRGGNGELFF
TRBV6-1	NA	TRBD1	TRBJ1-5	TGTGCCAGCAGCCTCACAGGGGCCGGGTATCAGCCCCAGCATTTT	CASSLTGAGYQPQHF
TRBV6-5	NA	NA	TRBJ2-7	TGTGCCAGGGCTTGGGGCGGGCAGTACTTC	CARAWGGQYF
TRBV5-1	NA	TRBD2	TRBJ2-7	TGCGCCAGCAGCACTACTAGCGCGGGGGAGCAGTACTTC	CASSTTSAGEQYF
TRBV12-5	NA	NA	TRBJ2-1	TGTGCTAGTGGTCCCGATCCCTTCAGGGAGGGGGGGAGGGCCAGCAGCCATGAGCAGTTCTTC	CASGPDPFREGGRASSHEQFF
TRBV10-3	NA	TRBD1	TRBJ2-2	TGTGCCATCAGTGATGACAGGGGGCTAGGGGAGCTGTTTTTT	CAISDDRGLGELFF
TRBV18	NA	TRBD2	TRBJ2-3	TGTGCCAGCTCAACAACTAGCGGGAGCTCAGATACGCAGTATTTT	CASSTTSGSSDTQYF
TRBV5-6	NA	TRBD1	TRBJ1-3	TGTGCCAGCAGCTTATGGGACAGGGGATCTGGAAACACCATATATTTT	CASSLWDRGSGNTIYF
TRBV7-9	NA	NA	TRBJ2-5	TGTGCCAGCAGCTCAACCCGGGACATTACGATCCAGTACTTC	CASSSTRDITIQYF